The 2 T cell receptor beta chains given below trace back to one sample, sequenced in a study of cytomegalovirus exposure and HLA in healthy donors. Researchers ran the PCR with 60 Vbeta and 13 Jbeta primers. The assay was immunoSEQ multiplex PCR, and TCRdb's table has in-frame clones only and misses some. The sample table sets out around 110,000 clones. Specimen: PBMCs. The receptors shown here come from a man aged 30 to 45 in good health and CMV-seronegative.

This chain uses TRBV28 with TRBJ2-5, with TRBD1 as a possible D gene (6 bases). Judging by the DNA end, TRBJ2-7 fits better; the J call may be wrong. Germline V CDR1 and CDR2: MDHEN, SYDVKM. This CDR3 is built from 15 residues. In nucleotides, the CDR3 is TGTGCCAGCAGTTCAGGGGCTACGACCTCCTACGAGCAGTACTTC. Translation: CASSSGATTSYEQYF.

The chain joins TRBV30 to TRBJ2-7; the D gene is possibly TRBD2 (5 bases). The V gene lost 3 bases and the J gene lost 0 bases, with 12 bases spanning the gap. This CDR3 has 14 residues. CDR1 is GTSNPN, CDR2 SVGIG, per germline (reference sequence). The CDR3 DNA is TGTGCCTGGAGAGGAGGTGCTAGCTCCTACGAGCAGTACTTC. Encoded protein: CAWRGGASSYEQYF.